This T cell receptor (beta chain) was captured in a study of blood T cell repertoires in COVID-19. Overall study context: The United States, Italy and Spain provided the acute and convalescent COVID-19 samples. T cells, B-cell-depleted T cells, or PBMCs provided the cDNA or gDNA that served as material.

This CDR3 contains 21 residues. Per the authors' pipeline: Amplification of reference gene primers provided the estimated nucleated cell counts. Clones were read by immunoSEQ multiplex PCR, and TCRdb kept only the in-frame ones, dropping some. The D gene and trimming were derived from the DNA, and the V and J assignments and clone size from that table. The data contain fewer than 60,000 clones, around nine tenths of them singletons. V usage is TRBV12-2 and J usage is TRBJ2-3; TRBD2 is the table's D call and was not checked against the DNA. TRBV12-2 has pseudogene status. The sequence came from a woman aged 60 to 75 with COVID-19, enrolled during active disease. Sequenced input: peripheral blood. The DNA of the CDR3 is TGTGCAAGTCGCTTTCCGGGACTAGCGGGAGTTTTGGTTCAGAGCACAGATACGCAGTATTTT. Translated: CASRFPGLAGVLVQSTDTQYF.